The 6 T cell receptor beta chains given below trace back to one sample, sequenced in a study of T cells in Graves' hyperthyroidism and ophthalmopathy. RNA transcripts served as the template for amplifying TCR beta CDR3 regions. A first-round RT-PCR of the TCR CDR3 used the HTBI primer set. TCRdb re-derived calls from the multiplex PCR reads in MiXCR, one entry per CDR3 protein. The repertoire holds about 300,000 distinct CDR3 sequences, with roughly 13% as singletons. The source material was blood. Source of these receptors: a woman aged 40 to 50 with Graves' hyperthyroidism.

This clonotype was seen many times. The V and J genes are TRBV6-5 and TRBJ2-3; 9 bases match TRBD2. This CDR3 contains 16 residues. The ends lost 2 bases at V and 3 bases at J; junction bases unmatched: 6. CDR1 and CDR2 from the germline V gene are MNHEY and SVGAGI. CDR3 in DNA: TGTGCCAGCAGTTACGCGGGAGGGAAGGGGACAGATACGCAGTATTTT. This encodes CASSYAGGKGTDTQYF.

This clonotype was counted ten times or more. J is TRBJ1-2 and V is TRBV19, with 11 bases identical to TRBD1. This CDR3 is built from 17 residues. CDR1 and CDR2 from the germline V gene are LNHDA and SQIVND (reference sequence). The V gene end was trimmed by 3 bases and the J gene end by 4 bases; junction bases not matched to a gene: 10. The CDR3 loop reads CASSIRTGGALAYGYTF. In nucleotides, the CDR3 is TGTGCCAGTAGTATCAGGACAGGGGGCGCGTTGGCCTATGGCTACACCTTC.

This clonotype has more than one count but fewer than ten. This may be a read error: a much more frequent sequence differs by one nucleotide. This rearrangement joins TRBV2 to TRBJ2-4; TRBD1 or TRBD2 may be the D gene (5 bases each). The CDR3 sequence is 14 residues long. Trimming left V 4 bases short and J 6 bases short, with 13 bases between. Looked up from germline, CDR1 is SNHLY and CDR2 is FYNNEI. The CDR3 sequence is CASSGRGDANIQYF. In nucleotides, the CDR3 is TGTGCCAGCAGTGGAAGAGGGGACGCAAACATTCAGTACTTC.

The table lists this clonotype with many counts. V usage is TRBV19 and J usage is TRBJ2-5; TRBD2 aligns across 9 bases. The length of the CDR3 is 15 residues. V lost 3 bases and J lost 1; bases outside the gene matches: 3. In germline, CDR1 is LNHDA, CDR2 SQIVND (reference sequence). The CDR3 DNA is TGTGCCAGTAGTATGGGACTAGCAGTCCAAGAGACCCAGTACTTC. This gives the protein CASSMGLAVQETQYF.

To note about this clonotype: This may stem from a read error, because a much larger clone lies one nucleotide away. The chain couples TRBV29-1 to TRBJ1-2; 7 nucleotides line up with TRBD1. Germline lookup yields CDR1 SQVTM and CDR2 ANQGSEA. CDR3 size: 13 residues. The J segment lost 4 bases and the V segment lost 7 bases, leaving 9 bases of the junction unmatched. In DNA, the CDR3 is TGCAGCGCCTCATCCCGACAGGGCTATGGCTACACCTTC. It codes for CSASSRQGYGYTF.

This clonotype was recorded many times. The rearrangement links TRBV6-1 to TRBJ2-6; D is unresolved. Germline V CDR1 and CDR2: MNHNS, SASEGT. The V end lost 6 bases, the J end lost 4 bases, and 13 bases lay between the germline ends. This CDR3 region has 15 residues. The CDR3 loop is CASSPPGVGANVLTF. The CDR3 coding sequence is TGTGCCAGCAGCCCCCCCGGCGTCGGGGCCAACGTCCTGACTTTC.